Presented here are 26 T cell receptor beta chains from one specimen sequenced in a study of T cells in Graves' hyperthyroidism and ophthalmopathy (dated by TCRdb to between 2017 and 2020). The library relied on multiplex PCR. Sequencing was performed on an Illumina HiSeq 2000. The TCR beta CDR3 regions were amplified from RNA transcripts. For the first round of RT-PCR on the TCR CDR3, the HTBI primer set was used together with the Qiagen OneStep RT-PCR kit. TCRdb trimmed public reads at Q25 via fastp, called clones via MiXCR and kept in-frame beta chains. Duplicate CDR3 protein sequences are folded into a single record with the most common DNA and genes. Here the sample has about 410,000 distinct CDR3 sequences; roughly 14% occur a single time. Less than 15% of the sample belongs to the ten largest clones. Source material: blood. Receptor source: a man between 18 and 35 years old with Graves' ophthalmopathy.

This clonotype was seen at least ten times. The V call is TRBV12-3 or TRBV12-4, the J call TRBJ2-7, with 7 bases that match TRBD1. This CDR3 is built from 14 residues. Trimming at V came to 2 bases and at J to 2 bases, leaving 3 bases not matched to a gene. The CDR3 reads CASSLRGLTYEQYF. DNA of the CDR3: TGTGCCAGCAGTTTAAGGGGGCTCACCTACGAGCAGTACTTC.

This clonotype occurred many times. The CDR3: CASSRTGRSSGANVLTF. CDR3 DNA: TGTGCCAGCAGCCGGACAGGGAGGAGCTCTGGGGCCAACGTCCTGACTTTC. The chain combines TRBV7-2 with TRBJ2-6, with 8 positions matching TRBD1. CDR1 is SGHTA, CDR2 FQGNSA, per germline. V was pared by 5 bases and J by 0 bases, with 6 bases of the junction left unmatched. There are 17 residues in the CDR3.

The chain couples TRBV18 to TRBJ2-7; tentative D call: TRBD2 (5 bases). Trimming took off 5 bases at V and 0 bases at J, with 14 bases between the two ends. Germline V gives CDR1 KGHSH, CDR2 LQKENI. The CDR3 totals 15 residues. For the CDR3, the DNA is TGTGCCAGCTCAGCCGGACTTATGAGCTCCTACGAGCAGTACTTC. Protein sequence: CASSAGLMSSYEQYF.

This clonotype has just a few counts. This clone may be a read error of a much larger clone one base away. This rearrangement joins TRBV6-1 to TRBJ2-3, with TRBD2 matching 12 bases. Germline CDR1 is MNHNS and CDR2 is SASEGT. The CDR3 extends over 15 amino acids. The CDR3 sequence: CASSGLAGETDTQSF. DNA for the CDR3: TGTGCCAGCAGTGGACTAGCGGGAGAGACAGATACGCAGTCTTTT.

In this sample, this clonotype turned up a few times. This chain connects TRBV6-2 or TRBV6-3 to TRBJ2-1; no firm D call. The V gene lost 8 bases and the J gene lost 0 bases, with 14 bases spanning the gap. The CDR3 sequence is 15 residues long. CDR1 and CDR2 (germline): MNHEY, SVGEGT. CDR3 loop: CASPFDSGSYNEQFF. The CDR3 DNA is TGTGCCAGCCCATTTGACTCCGGCTCCTACAATGAGCAGTTCTTC.

This clonotype was picked up many times. The V call is TRBV12-3 or TRBV12-4, the J call TRBJ2-1; 11 bases fit TRBD1. J gave up 4 bases and V 2 bases, and 7 bases lay outside the gene matches. The CDR3 has 17 residues. The CDR3: CASSLFSGQGGYNEQFF. The CDR3 DNA follows: TGTGCCAGCAGTTTATTTTCGGGACAGGGGGGATACAATGAGCAGTTCTTC.

This clonotype was recorded many times. This chain uses TRBV2 with TRBJ1-2; 7 bases align to TRBD1. Trimming at V came to 5 bases and at J to 10 bases, leaving 13 bases not matched to a gene. This CDR3 region has 14 residues. Germline loops: CDR1 SNHLY, CDR2 FYNNEI. CDR3 amino acids: CASSPGGGSWSYTF. CDR3 in DNA: TGTGCCAGCAGTCCAGGGGGTGGTAGTTGGTCCTACACCTTC.

This clonotype showed up many times. Written as DNA, the CDR3 is TGTGCCAGCAGTTACTCAGGGGGTTCGAACACTGAAGCTTTCTTT. This translates into CASSYSGGSNTEAFF. The rearrangement joins TRBV6-5 to TRBJ1-1, with D maybe TRBD1 (6 bases). Deletions cut 0 bases from V and 1 base from J, with 9 bases between. CDR3 length: 15 residues. Germline V CDR1 and CDR2: MNHEY, SVGAGI.

In this sample, this clonotype turned up a few times. V and J are TRBV9 and TRBJ1-5; D may be TRBD1 (5 bases). This CDR3 is built from 14 residues. The V gene lost 3 bases and the J gene lost 0 bases, with 7 bases spanning the gap. Germline assignment: CDR1 SGDLS and CDR2 YYNGEE. For the CDR3, the DNA is TGTGCCAGCAGCGGTAGGGGTAGCAATCAGCCCCAGCATTTT. This codes for CASSGRGSNQPQHF.

Worth noting for this clonotype: This may stem from a read error, because a much larger clone lies one nucleotide away. The chain joins TRBV2 to TRBJ1-2; the match to TRBD1 covers 7 bases. Per germline, CDR1 SNHLY and CDR2 FYNNEI. This CDR3 spans 17 amino acids. With V trimmed by 8 bases and J by 0 bases, 15 bases remained unmatched. The CDR3 loop reads CASSGTARLLANYGYTF. CDR3 in DNA: TGTGCCAGCTCCGGGACAGCACGCCTCCTAGCTAACTATGGCTACACCTTC.

This clonotype was counted ten times or more. The CDR3 nucleotides are TGTGCCAGCAGCTTAATGGACCTGAACACTGAAGCTTTCTTT. This codes for CASSLMDLNTEAFF. V usage is TRBV7-9 and J usage is TRBJ1-1; unclear D gene. Trimming pared 2 bases from V and 0 bases from J, leaving 7 bases between. The CDR3 covers 14 residues. In germline, CDR1 is SEHNR, CDR2 FQNEAQ (reference sequence).

This clonotype came up a few times. This chain connects TRBV6-1 to TRBJ2-2, with 7 bases lining up with TRBD1. Germline CDR1 is MNHNS and CDR2 is SASEGT. CDR3 length: 15 amino acids. The V and J ends lost 7 bases and 0 bases, in that order; junction bases with no gene match: 5. CDR3 sequence: CASTVGGANTGELFF. The CDR3 region has the DNA TGTGCCAGCACCGTAGGGGGCGCGAACACCGGGGAGCTGTTTTTT.

This clonotype has at least ten counts. This chain joins TRBV6-5 and TRBJ1-5; unclear D gene. CDR1 and CDR2 (germline): MNHEY, SVGAGI. Trimming stripped 0 bases from V and 0 bases from J, with 6 bases between. This CDR3 is 15 amino acids long. This CDR3 is CASSYSRNSNQPQHF. CDR3 sequence (DNA): TGTGCCAGCAGTTACTCGAGGAATAGCAATCAGCCCCAGCATTTT.

This clonotype was observed at least ten times. V is TRBV3-1 and J is TRBJ1-2; D may be TRBD1 (5 bases). The CDR3 has 13 amino acids. V shed 1 base and J shed 8 bases, with 11 bases lying between them. The germline V gene has CDR1 LGHDT and CDR2 YNNKEL (reference sequence). The CDR3 sequence: CASSQVQGGGYTF. CDR3 nucleotide sequence: TGTGCCAGCAGCCAAGTGCAGGGTGGGGGCTACACCTTC.

This clonotype was detected a few times. CDR3 loop: CASGLSRGTPGTQYF. In DNA form, the CDR3 reads TGTGCTAGTGGTTTGAGCCGGGGGACCCCAGGGACCCAGTACTTC. The genes are TRBV12-5 and TRBJ2-5, with a tentative D call TRBD2 (6 bases). The CDR3 is made up of 15 amino acids. The germline V gene has CDR1 LGHNT and CDR2 FRNRAP. Trimming shortened V by 2 bases and J by 7 bases, and 17 bases separated the two germline ends.

This clonotype has at least ten counts. V is TRBV9 and J is TRBJ2-7, with a tentative D call TRBD2 (6 bases). Germline CDR1 reads SGDLS; CDR2 reads YYNGEE. The V end was cut by 4 bases, the J end by 3 bases, with 20 bases between. This CDR3 has 16 amino acids. CDR3: CASSPSGGSYLYEQYF. The CDR3 DNA reads TGTGCCAGCAGCCCTAGTGGAGGGAGCTACCTCTACGAGCAGTACTTC.

This clonotype was observed a few times. A read error is possible here, since a much larger clone lies one base away. The J gene is TRBJ2-7, the V gene TRBV7-9; 7 bases are shared with TRBD2. CDR1 SEHNR and CDR2 FQNEAQ come from the germline V gene (reference sequence). The CDR3 spans 15 residues. J was trimmed by 2 bases and V by 5 bases; bases with no gene match: 9. The CDR3 sequence: CASSPSGRAPYEQYF. The DNA of the CDR3 is TGTGCCAGCAGCCCCTCTGGGAGGGCCCCCTACGAGCAGTACTTC.

This clonotype was counted only a few times. The chain uses TRBV24-1 and TRBJ2-7; D is undetermined. From germline, CDR1 is KGHDR and CDR2 SFDVKD. This CDR3 comprises 11 residues. V lost 4 bases, J lost 3 bases, and 3 bases lay in between. The CDR3 region is CATSDNYEQYF. The CDR3 DNA is TGTGCCACCAGTGACAACTACGAGCAGTACTTC.

In this sample, this clonotype turned up many times. This chain uses TRBV12-3 or TRBV12-4 with TRBJ1-2, with a tentative D call TRBD1 (5 bases). Trimming stripped 6 bases from V and 7 bases from J, with 15 bases between. The CDR3 contains 13 residues. CDR3 protein: CASRAGVGRGYTF. Written as DNA, the CDR3 is TGTGCCAGCAGAGCGGGGGTGGGACGTGGCTACACCTTC.

The V call is TRBV20-1, the J call TRBJ2-2; 8 nucleotides match TRBD1. After removal of 4 bases from V and 4 bases from J, the junction contained 17 bases not matched to a gene. The CDR3 length is 18 residues. Looked up from germline, CDR1 is DFQATT and CDR2 is SNEGSKA (reference sequence). The CDR3 sequence: CSAMAPFGQGARTGELFF. The CDR3 DNA is TGCAGTGCTATGGCCCCATTCGGTCAGGGGGCGCGCACCGGGGAGCTGTTTTTT.

Many counts were recorded for this clonotype. This chain uses TRBV29-1 with TRBJ1-1, with a possible D match to TRBD1 (5 bases). From germline, CDR1 is SQVTM and CDR2 ANQGSEA. CDR3 length: 15 residues. Trimming shortened V by 1 base and J by 1 base, and 13 bases separated the two germline ends. The CDR3 loop reads CSVEGFTGKNTEAFF. The CDR3 bases are TGCAGCGTTGAAGGTTTTACAGGCAAGAACACTGAAGCTTTCTTT. Variable domain in full (rest from reference TRBV29-1 and TRBJ1-1): SAVISQKPSRDICQRGTSLTIQCQVDSQVTMMFWYRQQPGQSLTLIATANQGSEATYESGFVIDKFPISRPNLTFSTLTVSNMSPEDSSIYLCSVEGFTGKNTEAFFGQGTRLTVV.

This clonotype has ten or more counts. The gene calls are TRBV7-8 and TRBJ2-7; D may match TRBD1 or TRBD2 (5 bases each). Germline V gene data show CDR1 as SGHVS and CDR2 as FQNEAQ. The CDR3 is 14 residues long. The V end was cut by 5 bases, the J end by 6 bases, with 17 bases between. CDR3 loop: CASSGALLGTEQYF. For the CDR3, the DNA is TGTGCCAGCAGCGGGGCCTTGTTGGGGACCGAGCAGTACTTC.

The chain recombines TRBV9 with TRBJ1-1, with a possible D match to TRBD1 (6 bases). This CDR3 has 14 residues. V lost 0 bases and J lost 7, with 13 bases in between. Germline V lookup: CDR1 SGDLS, CDR2 YYNGEE. As DNA, the CDR3 is TGTGCCAGCAGCGTAGATGGGGGGGCGTATGAAGCTTTCTTT. Its protein product is CASSVDGGAYEAFF.

The sample holds many counts of this clonotype. The chain is built from TRBV20-1 and TRBJ2-5; 14 bases are shared with TRBD2. The trim removed 6 bases at V and 2 bases at J, leaving 14 bases unmatched. Per the germline V gene, CDR1 is DFQATT and CDR2 is SNEGSKA (reference sequence). The CDR3 is 18 residues long. The CDR3 region has the DNA TGCAGTGCGCAGGGACTAGCGGGAGTCTGGGGGTCTCAAGAGACCCAGTACTTC. Amino acids: CSAQGLAGVWGSQETQYF.

As for this clonotype: A single base separates this from a much larger clone, so it may be a read error. V usage is TRBV12-3 or TRBV12-4 and J usage is TRBJ2-7, with D perhaps matching TRBD1 (7 bases). The CDR3 consists of 14 residues. V lost 6 bases and J lost 3, with 15 bases in between. The CDR3 region is CASSRGTESYEQYF. As DNA, the CDR3 is TGTGCCAGCAGCCGCGGGACAGAAAGCTACGAGCAGTACTTC.

In DNA form, the CDR3 reads TGTGCCATCAGTGAGTCCTGGGGAACCGGGGAGCTGTTTTTT. Residues: CAISESWGTGELFF. The chain joins TRBV10-3 to TRBJ2-2; D ambiguous. CDR1 is ENHRY, CDR2 SYGVKD, per germline. This CDR3 has 14 amino acids. Deletions cut 0 bases from V and 5 bases from J, with 7 bases between.